The rows below give T cell receptor beta chains drawn from one sample of a study of human T cells and chemical hapten exposure. A single record per CDR3 protein comes from TCRdb applying MiXCR to the RACE reads. This table holds about 130,000 distinct CDR3 sequences, approximately 9.1% found once. What was sequenced was whole blood. All receptors derive from a male donor in good health. Some clones in this sample may be carry-over from other donors' samples. CDR3s include the opening cysteine and the closing phenylalanine or tryptophan. Each record gives: V gene, D gene, clone size, J gene, CDR3 DNA, CDR3 protein. The D gene is left open where the match is weak. Some rows mark clone size as missing; the rest say once, few, many or name a class of expanded clone.

v_call: TRBV5-1
d_call: -
clone_size: -
j_call: TRBJ2-3
cdr3_nt: TGCGCCAGCAGCTTGTGGGACGGAACAGATACGCAGTATTTT
cdr3_aa: CASSLWDGTDTQYF

v_call: TRBV7-9
d_call: -
clone_size: many
j_call: TRBJ1-1
cdr3_nt: TGTGCCAGCAGCTTTGGAGAAATGGCGAGGGACACTGAAGCTTTCTTT
cdr3_aa: CASSFGEMARDTEAFF

v_call: TRBV6-1
d_call: TRBD1
clone_size: -
j_call: TRBJ1-4
cdr3_nt: TGTGCCAGCAGCGCGAGACAGGGAAGATTTGAAAAACTGTTTTTT
cdr3_aa: CASSARQGRFEKLFF

v_call: TRBV5-1
d_call: -
clone_size: -
j_call: TRBJ1-1
cdr3_nt: TGCGCCAGCAGCTTGATAGACCTAAGCACTGAAGCTTTCTTT
cdr3_aa: CASSLIDLSTEAFF

v_call: TRBV19
d_call: TRBD2
clone_size: -
j_call: TRBJ2-5
cdr3_nt: TGTGCCAGTAGCAGCCCCGGGACTAGCGGGGAGACCCAGTACTTC
cdr3_aa: CASSSPGTSGETQYF

v_call: TRBV5-8
d_call: TRBD1
clone_size: few
j_call: TRBJ1-2
cdr3_nt: TGTGCCAGCAGCTTGCAGGGACAGAACATTGCCACCTTC
cdr3_aa: CASSLQGQNIATF

v_call: TRBV6-5
d_call: TRBD2
clone_size: many
j_call: TRBJ2-1
cdr3_nt: TGTGCCAGCACTCTGGCGGGAGTGTTTTACTTCTTC
cdr3_aa: CASTLAGVFYFF

v_call: TRBV3-1
d_call: TRBD1
clone_size: many
j_call: TRBJ1-1
cdr3_nt: TGTGCCAGCAGCTTACTGACAGGGGGCGCGTCTGAAGCTTTCTTT
cdr3_aa: CASSLLTGGASEAFF

v_call: TRBV27
d_call: -
clone_size: -
j_call: TRBJ2-7
cdr3_nt: TGTGCCAGCAGTACAGGGCCTGCTACGGAGCAGTACTTC
cdr3_aa: CASSTGPATEQYF

v_call: TRBV18
d_call: -
clone_size: many
j_call: TRBJ1-1
cdr3_nt: TGTGCCAGCTCACCCACGGTGGGGCCGAACACTGAAGCTTTCTTT
cdr3_aa: CASSPTVGPNTEAFF

v_call: TRBV6-5
d_call: TRBD1
clone_size: few
j_call: TRBJ1-5
cdr3_nt: TGTGCCAGCAGTTCGGAAGGGACAGGGGTTCAGCCCCAGCATTTT
cdr3_aa: CASSSEGTGVQPQHF

v_call: TRBV2
d_call: -
clone_size: many
j_call: TRBJ2-5
cdr3_nt: TGTGCCAGCAGTGTAGAGACTACAGAGACCCAGTACTTC
cdr3_aa: CASSVETTETQYF

v_call: TRBV2
d_call: TRBD1
clone_size: -
j_call: TRBJ2-6
cdr3_nt: TGTGCCAGCATTAGGGACAGGGCGACTGGGGCCAACGTCCTGACTTTC
cdr3_aa: CASIRDRATGANVLTF

v_call: TRBV5-6
d_call: -
clone_size: -
j_call: TRBJ2-2
cdr3_nt: TGTGCCAGCAGCCCACAAGCCCCCGGGGTGAACACCGGGGAGCTGTTTTTT
cdr3_aa: CASSPQAPGVNTGELFF

v_call: TRBV4-3
d_call: TRBD1
clone_size: -
j_call: TRBJ2-1
cdr3_nt: TGCGCCAGCAGCCAAGATCGGGGACAGGCCGTCTACAATGAGCAGTTCTTC
cdr3_aa: CASSQDRGQAVYNEQFF

v_call: TRBV20-1
d_call: -
clone_size: few
j_call: TRBJ2-7
cdr3_nt: TGCAGTGCTATCGGGACGTCTTCCTCCTACGAGCAGTACTTC
cdr3_aa: CSAIGTSSSYEQYF

v_call: TRBV5-1
d_call: TRBD1
clone_size: many
j_call: TRBJ2-7
cdr3_nt: TGCGCCATCTCCGGGACAGACTCTGGGCAGTACTTC
cdr3_aa: CAISGTDSGQYF

v_call: TRBV12-3/TRBV12-4
d_call: -
clone_size: few
j_call: TRBJ2-7
cdr3_nt: TGTGCCAGCACCGCATCTTTGGGGAACTACGAGCAGTACTTC
cdr3_aa: CASTASLGNYEQYF

v_call: TRBV6-5
d_call: -
clone_size: -
j_call: TRBJ2-3
cdr3_nt: TGTGCCAGCAGTTACGGCAGGGGCTCAGATACGCAGTATTTT
cdr3_aa: CASSYGRGSDTQYF

v_call: TRBV2
d_call: TRBD1
clone_size: -
j_call: TRBJ1-3
cdr3_nt: TGTGCCAGCACTTCGACAGGGCCTGGAAACACCATATATTTT
cdr3_aa: CASTSTGPGNTIYF

v_call: TRBV12-3/TRBV12-4
d_call: -
clone_size: many
j_call: TRBJ2-6
cdr3_nt: TGTGCCAGCAGTTTAAAGGTCCACTCTGGGGCCAACGTCCTGACTTTC
cdr3_aa: CASSLKVHSGANVLTF

v_call: TRBV5-1
d_call: -
clone_size: -
j_call: TRBJ1-5
cdr3_nt: TGCGCCAGCAGCGTTGACAGTATGAGTCAGCCCCAGCATTTT
cdr3_aa: CASSVDSMSQPQHF

v_call: TRBV20-1
d_call: -
clone_size: many
j_call: TRBJ2-5
cdr3_nt: TGCAGTGCTAGCTCGGGATTCCAAGAGACCCAGTACTTC
cdr3_aa: CSASSGFQETQYF

v_call: TRBV10-2
d_call: -
clone_size: many
j_call: TRBJ1-4
cdr3_nt: TGCGCCAGCACCCCTTTGGACAGCAATGAAAAACTGTTTTTT
cdr3_aa: CASTPLDSNEKLFF

v_call: TRBV20-1
d_call: -
clone_size: -
j_call: TRBJ2-2
cdr3_nt: TGCAGTGCTGGGGGTACCGGGGAGCTGTTTTTT
cdr3_aa: CSAGGTGELFF

v_call: TRBV3-1
d_call: TRBD2
clone_size: -
j_call: TRBJ2-1
cdr3_nt: TGTGCCAGCAGCCAAGATCTTGGAGGCAGCGGGAGGGCGGTCGATGAGCAGTTCTTC
cdr3_aa: CASSQDLGGSGRAVDEQFF

v_call: TRBV11-2
d_call: -
clone_size: -
j_call: TRBJ1-4
cdr3_nt: TGTGCCAGCAGCGCCAGAGGCGGGACCCGGAATGAAAAACTGTTTTTT
cdr3_aa: CASSARGGTRNEKLFF

v_call: TRBV18
d_call: TRBD2
clone_size: few
j_call: TRBJ2-3
cdr3_nt: TGTGCCAGCTCTCCAAGACTAGCGGGGGGCCAGGATACGCAGTATTTT
cdr3_aa: CASSPRLAGGQDTQYF

v_call: TRBV7-9
d_call: -
clone_size: many
j_call: TRBJ2-2
cdr3_nt: TGTGCCAGCAGCTTAGTTTTTGGCGACAAGAACACCGGGGAGCTGTTTTTT
cdr3_aa: CASSLVFGDKNTGELFF

v_call: TRBV5-1
d_call: -
clone_size: many
j_call: TRBJ2-3
cdr3_nt: TGCGCCAGCAGCTTGGAGGCTAGGACAGATACGCAGTATTTT
cdr3_aa: CASSLEARTDTQYF

v_call: TRBV6-2/TRBV6-3
d_call: TRBD2
clone_size: -
j_call: TRBJ2-1
cdr3_nt: TGTGCCAGCAGTTACGAAAGGCTAGCGGGACCGAGCTCCTACAATGAGCAGTTCTTC
cdr3_aa: CASSYERLAGPSSYNEQFF

v_call: TRBV3-1
d_call: -
clone_size: many
j_call: TRBJ1-6
cdr3_nt: TGTGCCAGCAGCCACCGAAATTCACCCCTCCACTTT
cdr3_aa: CASSHRNSPLHF

v_call: TRBV7-9
d_call: -
clone_size: few
j_call: TRBJ1-3
cdr3_nt: TGTGCCAGCAGCTTATTGGATCGTTACTCTGGAAACACCATATATTTT
cdr3_aa: CASSLLDRYSGNTIYF

v_call: TRBV11-2
d_call: TRBD1
clone_size: -
j_call: TRBJ2-3
cdr3_nt: TGTGCCAGCAGCACCAGACAGGGGGCGGCAACAGATACGCAGTATTTT
cdr3_aa: CASSTRQGAATDTQYF

v_call: TRBV14
d_call: TRBD1
clone_size: -
j_call: TRBJ1-1
cdr3_nt: TGTGCCAGCAGCCGGGGACAGGGGTGTTGTGGGGGATTCTTTACTGAAGCTTTCTTT
cdr3_aa: CASSRGQGCCGGFFTEAFF

v_call: TRBV7-6
d_call: -
clone_size: -
j_call: TRBJ2-5
cdr3_nt: TGTGCCAGCAGCTTATCGGCGGTGGGTCTACAAGAGACCCAGTACTTC
cdr3_aa: CASSLSAVGLQETQYF

v_call: TRBV6-5
d_call: -
clone_size: many
j_call: TRBJ1-1
cdr3_nt: TGTGCCAGCAGTGCACGATCCCCGGGCACTGAAGCTTTCTTT
cdr3_aa: CASSARSPGTEAFF

v_call: TRBV6-6
d_call: -
clone_size: few
j_call: TRBJ1-2
cdr3_nt: TGTGCCAGCAGTTTAGTTCCGGACTCCTATGGCTACACCTTC
cdr3_aa: CASSLVPDSYGYTF

v_call: TRBV24-1
d_call: TRBD2
clone_size: few
j_call: TRBJ2-1
cdr3_nt: TGTGCCACCAGTGAGGGCGGGACTAGTGGCGAGCAGTTCTTC
cdr3_aa: CATSEGGTSGEQFF

v_call: TRBV27
d_call: -
clone_size: few
j_call: TRBJ1-4
cdr3_nt: TGTGCCAGCAGTTCCCCTCTCCATGAAAAACTGTTTTTT
cdr3_aa: CASSSPLHEKLFF

v_call: TRBV5-1
d_call: -
clone_size: -
j_call: TRBJ2-2
cdr3_nt: TGCGCCAGCAGCTTGGCAGGGAGCGCGAACACCGGGGAGCTGTTTTTT
cdr3_aa: CASSLAGSANTGELFF

v_call: TRBV29-1
d_call: -
clone_size: many
j_call: TRBJ2-6
cdr3_nt: TGCAGCGGGATATTTGACCGGCCAGGGACTGGGGCCAACGTCCTGACTTTC
cdr3_aa: CSGIFDRPGTGANVLTF

v_call: TRBV14
d_call: -
clone_size: -
j_call: TRBJ2-2
cdr3_nt: TGTGCCAGCAGCCAAGATTACGGGCCGAACACCGGGGAGCTGTTTTTT
cdr3_aa: CASSQDYGPNTGELFF

v_call: TRBV7-9
d_call: -
clone_size: few
j_call: TRBJ2-7
cdr3_nt: TGTGCCAGCAGCTTAGAACGGGGAAACTCCTACGAGCAGTACTTC
cdr3_aa: CASSLERGNSYEQYF

v_call: TRBV12-3/TRBV12-4
d_call: TRBD1
clone_size: -
j_call: TRBJ2-2
cdr3_nt: TGTGCCAGCAGTTTGACAGGGTATGGCACCGGGGAGCTGTTTTTT
cdr3_aa: CASSLTGYGTGELFF

v_call: TRBV2
d_call: -
clone_size: many
j_call: TRBJ2-7
cdr3_nt: TGTGCCAGCAAGACCGACAGTTCCTACGAGCAGTACTTC
cdr3_aa: CASKTDSSYEQYF

v_call: TRBV4-1
d_call: -
clone_size: few
j_call: TRBJ2-7
cdr3_nt: TGCGCCAGCAGCCAAGAGATAGGCTACGAGCAGTACTTC
cdr3_aa: CASSQEIGYEQYF

v_call: TRBV20-1
d_call: TRBD2
clone_size: -
j_call: TRBJ2-1
cdr3_nt: TGCAGTGCTAGACCCTTTTGGGACGGCGCCGGGACTAGCGCCCTGGGTGAGCAGTTCTTC
cdr3_aa: CSARPFWDGAGTSALGEQFF

v_call: TRBV5-1
d_call: -
clone_size: few
j_call: TRBJ2-7
cdr3_nt: TGCGCCAGCAGCTTTCCGGGCCCCGACGACGAGCAGTACTTC
cdr3_aa: CASSFPGPDDEQYF

v_call: TRBV19
d_call: -
clone_size: few
j_call: TRBJ2-1
cdr3_nt: TGTGCCAGTAGTGTCACAGGGTCCAATGAGCAGTTCTTC
cdr3_aa: CASSVTGSNEQFF

v_call: TRBV4-2
d_call: TRBD1
clone_size: few
j_call: TRBJ1-2
cdr3_nt: TGTGCCAGCAGCCAAGATCTGAGTAACAGACAGGGAAACTATGGCTACACCTTC
cdr3_aa: CASSQDLSNRQGNYGYTF

v_call: TRBV12-3/TRBV12-4
d_call: -
clone_size: many
j_call: TRBJ2-3
cdr3_nt: TGTGCCAGCACCTTAGCTGACTTCAGCACAGATACGCAGTATTTT
cdr3_aa: CASTLADFSTDTQYF

v_call: TRBV14
d_call: -
clone_size: -
j_call: TRBJ1-6
cdr3_nt: TGTGCCAGCAGCCAAGTGGCAGGGTATAATTCACCCCTCCACTTT
cdr3_aa: CASSQVAGYNSPLHF

v_call: TRBV19
d_call: -
clone_size: -
j_call: TRBJ1-5
cdr3_nt: TGTGCCATAGGAGATCGGCCAGGGGGCAATCAGCCCCAGCATTTT
cdr3_aa: CAIGDRPGGNQPQHF

v_call: TRBV20-1
d_call: -
clone_size: -
j_call: TRBJ2-1
cdr3_nt: TGCAGTGCCTGGGACAATGAGCAGTTCTTC
cdr3_aa: CSAWDNEQFF